The rows below give T cell receptor beta chains drawn from one sample of a study of T-cell reconstitution after alpha-beta-depleted transplantation in children. TCRdb passed the PCR reads through MiXCR, listing each CDR3 protein once. This table holds a few hundred thousand distinct CDR3 sequences, 10% to 15% found once. This material consisted of PBMCs, mostly from graft donor cells, taken 360 days after TCRalphabeta/CD19-depleted stem cell transplant. All receptors derive from a male patient aged 10 to 17 who had a stem cell transplant for acute myeloid leukemia, so the T cells may come from the graft donor. Both conserved end residues are part of each CDR3. D genes are given only for firm matches. Rows give clone size only sometimes, using once, few, many, or a class for an expanded clone.

len: 14; v_gene: TRBV3-1; abundance: -; j_gene: TRBJ1-2; d_gene: -; CDR3aa: CASSRIRTANGYTF; CDR3nt: TGTGCCAGCAGCCGAATCCGGACAGCTAATGGCTACACCTTC
len: 14; v_gene: TRBV12-3/TRBV12-4; abundance: many; j_gene: TRBJ2-5; d_gene: -; CDR3aa: CASSLTSLVETQYF; CDR3nt: TGTGCCAGCAGTTTAACTAGCTTGGTTGAGACCCAGTACTTC
len: 19; v_gene: TRBV4-2; abundance: -; j_gene: TRBJ2-6; d_gene: -; CDR3aa: CASSRSVGESSSGANVLTF; CDR3nt: TGTGCCAGCAGCCGGTCAGTCGGAGAGAGTTCTTCTGGGGCCAACGTCCTGACTTTC
len: 14; v_gene: TRBV15; abundance: -; j_gene: TRBJ2-5; d_gene: TRBD1; CDR3aa: CATSPGTGGETQYF; CDR3nt: TGTGCCACCAGCCCCGGGACAGGGGGAGAGACCCAGTACTTC
len: 15; v_gene: TRBV7-9; abundance: few; j_gene: TRBJ2-5; d_gene: -; CDR3aa: CASSSRMVAQETQYF; CDR3nt: TGTGCCAGCAGCTCCCGGATGGTGGCCCAAGAGACCCAGTACTTC
len: 16; v_gene: TRBV10-3; abundance: many; j_gene: TRBJ2-1; d_gene: TRBD2; CDR3aa: CAISELAERAYNEQFF; CDR3nt: TGTGCCATCAGTGAACTAGCGGAACGGGCATACAATGAGCAGTTCTTC
len: 12; v_gene: TRBV4-2; abundance: many; j_gene: TRBJ2-7; d_gene: -; CDR3aa: CASSQGTYEQYF; CDR3nt: TGTGCCAGCAGCCAAGGAACCTACGAGCAGTACTTC
len: 14; v_gene: TRBV10-3; abundance: -; j_gene: TRBJ2-2; d_gene: TRBD2; CDR3aa: CAIRTSGNTGELFF; CDR3nt: TGTGCCATCCGGACTAGCGGGAACACCGGGGAGCTGTTTTTT
len: 15; v_gene: TRBV20-1; abundance: -; j_gene: TRBJ2-7; d_gene: -; CDR3aa: CSAPPGGSGTYEQYF; CDR3nt: TGCAGTGCCCCGCCAGGGGGTAGCGGGACCTACGAGCAGTACTTC
len: 16; v_gene: TRBV28; abundance: -; j_gene: TRBJ1-2; d_gene: TRBD1; CDR3aa: CASSLMDRVPNYGYTF; CDR3nt: TGTGCCAGCAGTTTGATGGACAGGGTGCCTAACTATGGCTACACCTTC
len: 16; v_gene: TRBV20-1; abundance: -; j_gene: TRBJ2-5; d_gene: TRBD2; CDR3aa: CSASRTSGRARETQYF; CDR3nt: TGCAGTGCTTCTCGGACTAGCGGGAGGGCCAGGGAGACCCAGTACTTC
len: 14; v_gene: TRBV7-2; abundance: many; j_gene: TRBJ2-2; d_gene: -; CDR3aa: CASSPAPGAGELFF; CDR3nt: TGTGCCAGCAGTCCTGCCCCAGGGGCCGGGGAGCTGTTTTTT
len: 17; v_gene: TRBV19; abundance: -; j_gene: TRBJ2-1; d_gene: TRBD2; CDR3aa: CASSIHRPGGRYNEQFF; CDR3nt: TGTGCCAGTAGTATTCATAGGCCGGGAGGCCGGTACAATGAGCAGTTCTTC
len: 17; v_gene: TRBV13; abundance: many; j_gene: TRBJ2-4; d_gene: -; CDR3aa: CASSSRDFILAKNIQYF; CDR3nt: TGTGCCAGCAGCTCCCGGGACTTTATCCTTGCCAAAAACATTCAGTACTTC
len: 12; v_gene: TRBV29-1; abundance: -; j_gene: TRBJ2-7; d_gene: TRBD2; CDR3aa: CSVELAAYEQYF; CDR3nt: TGCAGCGTTGAGCTAGCGGCCTACGAGCAGTACTTC
len: 13; v_gene: TRBV5-1; abundance: -; j_gene: TRBJ2-7; d_gene: -; CDR3aa: CASSLSDLREQYF; CDR3nt: TGCGCCAGCAGCTTATCAGACCTCCGGGAGCAGTACTTC
len: 15; v_gene: TRBV4-1; abundance: many; j_gene: TRBJ1-1; d_gene: -; CDR3aa: CASSQVRGRNTEAFF; CDR3nt: TGCGCCAGCAGCCAAGTCCGGGGCCGGAACACTGAAGCTTTCTTT
len: 13; v_gene: TRBV12-3/TRBV12-4; abundance: many; j_gene: TRBJ2-1; d_gene: TRBD2; CDR3aa: CASLTSGYNEQFF; CDR3nt: TGTGCCAGTCTGACTAGCGGGTACAATGAGCAGTTCTTC
len: 14; v_gene: TRBV6-5; abundance: -; j_gene: TRBJ2-1; d_gene: -; CDR3aa: CASSYSLQGGGQFF; CDR3nt: TGTGCCAGCAGTTACTCGTTACAGGGAGGGGGGCAGTTCTTC
len: 17; v_gene: TRBV20-1; abundance: -; j_gene: TRBJ2-2; d_gene: TRBD2; CDR3aa: CSARDPTSSPNTGELFF; CDR3nt: TGCAGTGCTAGAGACCCGACTAGCTCACCGAACACCGGGGAGCTGTTTTTT
len: 17; v_gene: TRBV6-5; abundance: -; j_gene: TRBJ2-5; d_gene: TRBD2; CDR3aa: CASSSTNPGLAGETQYF; CDR3nt: TGTGCCAGCAGTTCAACCAATCCGGGACTAGCGGGAGAGACCCAGTACTTC
len: 17; v_gene: TRBV7-9; abundance: -; j_gene: TRBJ1-6; d_gene: TRBD1; CDR3aa: CASRRTGGASFNSPLHF; CDR3nt: TGTGCCAGCAGACGGACAGGGGGCGCGTCATTTAATTCACCCCTCCACTTT
len: 15; v_gene: TRBV15; abundance: -; j_gene: TRBJ2-5; d_gene: TRBD1; CDR3aa: CATLGQGAPQETQYF; CDR3nt: TGTGCCACCCTCGGACAGGGGGCTCCCCAAGAGACCCAGTACTTC
len: 18; v_gene: TRBV20-1; abundance: few; j_gene: TRBJ2-7; d_gene: TRBD2; CDR3aa: CSARPGLAGGLRRFEQYF; CDR3nt: TGCAGTGCTAGACCGGGACTAGCGGGAGGCCTAAGACGTTTCGAGCAGTACTTC
len: 14; v_gene: TRBV20-1; abundance: -; j_gene: TRBJ2-5; d_gene: -; CDR3aa: CSARPGRGQETQYF; CDR3nt: TGCAGTGCTAGACCAGGCAGGGGACAAGAGACCCAGTACTTC
len: 15; v_gene: TRBV6-1; abundance: -; j_gene: TRBJ2-3; d_gene: TRBD2; CDR3aa: CASSVFGGDTDTQYF; CDR3nt: TGTGCCAGCAGTGTCTTCGGGGGGGACACAGATACGCAGTATTTT
len: 14; v_gene: TRBV28; abundance: -; j_gene: TRBJ2-7; d_gene: TRBD1; CDR3aa: CAGQGAGSSYEQYF; CDR3nt: TGTGCCGGACAGGGCGCGGGATCATCCTACGAGCAGTACTTC
len: 14; v_gene: TRBV14; abundance: few; j_gene: TRBJ2-2; d_gene: -; CDR3aa: CASSQVQGIGELFF; CDR3nt: TGTGCCAGCAGCCAAGTTCAGGGAATCGGGGAGCTGTTTTTT
len: 16; v_gene: TRBV29-1; abundance: many; j_gene: TRBJ2-3; d_gene: -; CDR3aa: CSVPPPWGLDTDTQYF; CDR3nt: TGCAGCGTTCCACCCCCGTGGGGCCTGGACACAGATACGCAGTATTTT
len: 21; v_gene: TRBV11-3; abundance: -; j_gene: TRBJ2-1; d_gene: TRBD1; CDR3aa: CASSLLISGQGAGSGDSEQFF; CDR3nt: TGTGCCAGCAGCTTACTTATATCGGGACAGGGGGCGGGCTCAGGGGATTCGGAGCAGTTCTTC
len: 14; v_gene: TRBV7-2; abundance: -; j_gene: TRBJ2-5; d_gene: -; CDR3aa: CASSFRTFQETQYF; CDR3nt: TGTGCCAGCAGCTTCCGGACATTCCAAGAGACCCAGTACTTC
len: 16; v_gene: TRBV28; abundance: -; j_gene: TRBJ1-4; d_gene: -; CDR3aa: CASSPRTGLRNEKLFF; CDR3nt: TGTGCCAGCAGTCCGAGAACAGGTCTTCGTAATGAAAAACTGTTTTTT
len: 17; v_gene: TRBV3-1; abundance: -; j_gene: TRBJ2-2; d_gene: TRBD2; CDR3aa: CASSQERLAGNTGELFF; CDR3nt: TGTGCCAGCAGCCAAGAGAGACTAGCGGGGAACACCGGGGAGCTGTTTTTT
len: 15; v_gene: TRBV20-1; abundance: -; j_gene: TRBJ2-7; d_gene: -; CDR3aa: CSAHMRAGSSYEQYF; CDR3nt: TGCAGTGCTCACATGCGGGCCGGGAGCTCCTACGAGCAGTACTTC
len: 12; v_gene: TRBV4-3; abundance: few; j_gene: TRBJ2-1; d_gene: -; CDR3aa: CASSQDFGEQFF; CDR3nt: TGCGCCAGCAGCCAAGATTTTGGGGAGCAGTTCTTC
len: 12; v_gene: TRBV20-1; abundance: -; j_gene: TRBJ2-7; d_gene: -; CDR3aa: CSPGHFSYEQYF; CDR3nt: TGCAGCCCGGGACATTTCTCCTACGAGCAGTACTTC
len: 18; v_gene: TRBV5-1; abundance: -; j_gene: TRBJ2-7; d_gene: TRBD2; CDR3aa: CASSLALAGGLSSYEQYF; CDR3nt: TGCGCCAGCAGCTTGGCTCTAGCGGGAGGGTTAAGCTCCTACGAGCAGTACTTC
len: 14; v_gene: TRBV10-3; abundance: many; j_gene: TRBJ2-5; d_gene: -; CDR3aa: CAISAAGSQETQYF; CDR3nt: TGTGCCATCAGTGCCGCGGGATCCCAAGAGACCCAGTACTTC
len: 15; v_gene: TRBV10-3; abundance: many; j_gene: TRBJ2-5; d_gene: -; CDR3aa: CAISEPRVSGETQYF; CDR3nt: TGTGCCATCAGTGAGCCGAGGGTGTCGGGGGAGACCCAGTACTTC
len: 16; v_gene: TRBV28; abundance: -; j_gene: TRBJ2-7; d_gene: TRBD2; CDR3aa: CASSFTRLAGANEQYF; CDR3nt: TGTGCCAGCAGTTTCACACGACTAGCGGGGGCTAACGAGCAGTACTTC
len: 17; v_gene: TRBV7-2; abundance: -; j_gene: TRBJ2-2; d_gene: -; CDR3aa: CASSLLARTRGGGELFF; CDR3nt: TGTGCCAGCAGCTTATTGGCAAGGACTAGAGGGGGCGGGGAGCTGTTTTTT
len: 18; v_gene: TRBV28; abundance: few; j_gene: TRBJ1-5; d_gene: TRBD1; CDR3aa: CASSVGPGQAYSNQPQHF; CDR3nt: TGTGCCAGCAGTGTGGGACCGGGACAGGCATATAGCAATCAGCCCCAGCATTTT
len: 13; v_gene: TRBV12-3/TRBV12-4; abundance: few; j_gene: TRBJ1-3; d_gene: -; CDR3aa: CASSFHLGNTIYF; CDR3nt: TGTGCCAGCAGTTTCCATCTAGGAAACACCATATATTTT
len: 14; v_gene: TRBV24-1; abundance: few; j_gene: TRBJ1-2; d_gene: TRBD1; CDR3aa: CATSERQGHYGYTF; CDR3nt: TGTGCCACCAGTGAACGACAGGGTCACTATGGCTACACCTTC
len: 17; v_gene: TRBV11-2; abundance: -; j_gene: TRBJ2-2; d_gene: TRBD1; CDR3aa: CASSLGSGQLYTGELFF; CDR3nt: TGTGCCAGCAGCTTAGGGTCGGGACAGCTGTACACCGGGGAGCTGTTTTTT
len: 15; v_gene: TRBV12-3/TRBV12-4; abundance: few; j_gene: TRBJ2-5; d_gene: TRBD1; CDR3aa: CASRSRQGVQETQYF; CDR3nt: TGTGCCAGCAGGTCCCGGCAGGGGGTTCAAGAGACCCAGTACTTC
len: 14; v_gene: TRBV11-2; abundance: many; j_gene: TRBJ2-1; d_gene: TRBD1; CDR3aa: CASSLGQGASEQFF; CDR3nt: TGTGCCAGCAGCTTGGGACAGGGGGCATCTGAGCAGTTCTTC
len: 12; v_gene: TRBV3-1; abundance: -; j_gene: TRBJ2-7; d_gene: -; CDR3aa: CASSHRSAFQYF; CDR3nt: TGTGCCAGCAGCCATCGGTCGGCGTTTCAGTACTTC
len: 21; v_gene: TRBV27; abundance: -; j_gene: TRBJ2-2; d_gene: TRBD2; CDR3aa: CASSLPPGLAGRGEDTGELFF; CDR3nt: TGTGCCAGCAGTTTGCCGCCGGGACTAGCGGGGAGAGGAGAAGACACCGGGGAGCTGTTTTTT
len: 15; v_gene: TRBV4-3; abundance: few; j_gene: TRBJ2-3; d_gene: -; CDR3aa: CASSQDKGGADTQYF; CDR3nt: TGCGCCAGCAGCCAAGATAAAGGGGGAGCAGATACGCAGTATTTT
len: 15; v_gene: TRBV28; abundance: -; j_gene: TRBJ2-1; d_gene: -; CDR3aa: CASSGGTDKYNEQFF; CDR3nt: TGTGCCAGCAGCGGAGGGACAGACAAATACAATGAGCAGTTCTTC
len: 16; v_gene: TRBV18; abundance: -; j_gene: TRBJ2-1; d_gene: TRBD2; CDR3aa: CASSPGRLAADNEQFF; CDR3nt: TGTGCCAGCTCCCCTGGGCGACTAGCGGCGGACAATGAGCAGTTCTTC
len: 18; v_gene: TRBV4-3; abundance: -; j_gene: TRBJ2-5; d_gene: TRBD2; CDR3aa: CASSQVDGRASYQETQYF; CDR3nt: TGCGCCAGCAGCCAAGTGGACGGGAGGGCCTCATACCAAGAGACCCAGTACTTC
len: 16; v_gene: TRBV25-1; abundance: -; j_gene: TRBJ2-6; d_gene: -; CDR3aa: CASSATGSSGANVLTF; CDR3nt: TGTGCCAGCAGTGCTACAGGCAGCTCTGGGGCCAACGTCCTGACTTTC
len: 12; v_gene: TRBV2; abundance: few; j_gene: TRBJ2-7; d_gene: -; CDR3aa: CASSEGYYEQYF; CDR3nt: TGTGCCAGCTCGGAAGGGTACTACGAGCAGTACTTC
len: 19; v_gene: TRBV20-1; abundance: -; j_gene: TRBJ2-2; d_gene: TRBD2; CDR3aa: CSARDPLIAGGPHTGELFF; CDR3nt: TGCAGTGCTAGAGATCCCTTGATCGCGGGAGGGCCCCACACCGGGGAGCTGTTTTTT
len: 16; v_gene: TRBV20-1; abundance: -; j_gene: TRBJ2-1; d_gene: -; CDR3aa: CCAREGGDSLLDEQFF; CDR3nt: TGCTGTGCTAGAGAGGGGGGGGACTCCCTCTTGGATGAGCAGTTCTTC